This T cell receptor beta chain is drawn from a study of cytomegalovirus exposure and HLA in healthy donors. Whole-study context: Clustering assigned 70% to 90% of the roughly 370 genotyped donors to the Caucasian-associated ancestry cluster. Study-wide points: Diagnosis of cytomegalovirus status made by the classifier reportedly showed high specificity and sensitivity.

The PCR used 60 Vbeta and 13 Jbeta primers. The protocol was immunoSEQ multiplex PCR, while the TCRdb copy is restricted to in-frame clones and leaves out a portion. This repertoire shows about 140,000 clones, under 70% found once; its top ten account for 6.5%. As for this clone: The antigen remains unidentified.

Trimming removed 1 base from V and 5 bases from J, with 5 bases in between. Germline values: CDR1 SGHDN, CDR2 FVKESK. There are 12 residues in the CDR3. The rearrangement joins TRBV14 to TRBJ1-2; TRBD1 is a possible D gene (5 bases). Specimen: PBMCs. The receptor's source is a woman in her sixties or seventies in good health and CMV-seronegative. CDR3 bases: TGTGCCAGCAGCCAAGCAGGGTATGGCTACACCTTC. Translating it yields CASSQAGYGYTF.